The TCR beta chain under discussion was sequenced for a study of identical twins. Findings and caveats of the study: Zero-insertion analyses were open to partial confounding by invariant MAIT and iNKT cells.

Deletions cut 2 bases from V and 18 bases from J, with 20 bases between. The CDR3 extends over 14 amino acids. CDR1 is MNHNY, CDR2 SVGAGI, per germline (reference sequence). With no exceptions, donors were healthy Caucasians. Addition of a universal primer site occurred through template switching, and cDNA carried unique molecular identifiers. TCRdb re-analysed the 5' RACE reads in MiXCR, keeping a single row per CDR3 protein. In the table there are around 1.7 million distinct CDR3 sequences, less than 35% of which are singletons. About this clonotype: Antigen: not known.

This clonotype was obtained from a newborn girl in good health. The V call is TRBV6-6, the J call TRBJ1-6; possibly TRBD1 for D (5 bases). The source material was cord blood. DNA for the CDR3: TGTGCCAGCAGTTACGGGGACCGCAGAGGTACCCCCCACTTT. It translates to CASSYGDRRGTPHF.